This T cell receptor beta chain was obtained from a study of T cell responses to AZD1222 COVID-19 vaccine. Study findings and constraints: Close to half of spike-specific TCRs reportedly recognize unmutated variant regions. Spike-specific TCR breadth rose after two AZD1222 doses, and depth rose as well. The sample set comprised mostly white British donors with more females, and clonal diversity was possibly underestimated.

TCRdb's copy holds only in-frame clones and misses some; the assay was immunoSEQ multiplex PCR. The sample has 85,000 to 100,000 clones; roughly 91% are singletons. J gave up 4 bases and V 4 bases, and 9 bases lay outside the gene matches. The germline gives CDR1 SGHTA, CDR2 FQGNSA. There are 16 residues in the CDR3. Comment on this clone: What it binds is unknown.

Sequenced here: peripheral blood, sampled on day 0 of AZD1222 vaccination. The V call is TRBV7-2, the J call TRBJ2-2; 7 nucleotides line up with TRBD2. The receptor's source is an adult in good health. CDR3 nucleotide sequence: TGTGCCAGCAGCTCTAGCGGCTCGGGGGGCACCGGGGAGCTGTTTTTT. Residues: CASSSSGSGGTGELFF.